The table lists the clone carrying this T cell receptor beta chain with a few counts. Authors' analysis steps: Quantification of nucleated cells was approximated via reference gene primer amplification. This table comes from immunoSEQ multiplex PCR, and its TCRdb copy is limited to in-frame clones, with some not included. The V and J calls and clone size were taken over from that table, and D and trimming were inferred from the DNA. The table lists some 260,000 clones, 82% of them singletons, with 4.5% to 5% in the top ten. With V trimmed by 6 bases and J by 0 bases, 10 bases remained unmatched. CDR3 size: 17 residues. Germline assignment: CDR1 SNHLY and CDR2 FYNNEI. These data come from a study of blood T cell repertoires in COVID-19. Study summary: COVID-19 samples collected from the United States, Italy and Spain covered acute and convalescent phases.

The source of this sequence is an elderly woman with active or convalescent COVID-19. The rearrangement joins TRBV2 to TRBJ1-1; 10 nucleotides line up with TRBD1. Input material: peripheral blood. This CDR3 is CASRARTGGHMNTEAFF. CDR3 in DNA: TGTGCCAGCAGGGCTAGGACAGGGGGTCATATGAACACTGAAGCTTTCTTT.